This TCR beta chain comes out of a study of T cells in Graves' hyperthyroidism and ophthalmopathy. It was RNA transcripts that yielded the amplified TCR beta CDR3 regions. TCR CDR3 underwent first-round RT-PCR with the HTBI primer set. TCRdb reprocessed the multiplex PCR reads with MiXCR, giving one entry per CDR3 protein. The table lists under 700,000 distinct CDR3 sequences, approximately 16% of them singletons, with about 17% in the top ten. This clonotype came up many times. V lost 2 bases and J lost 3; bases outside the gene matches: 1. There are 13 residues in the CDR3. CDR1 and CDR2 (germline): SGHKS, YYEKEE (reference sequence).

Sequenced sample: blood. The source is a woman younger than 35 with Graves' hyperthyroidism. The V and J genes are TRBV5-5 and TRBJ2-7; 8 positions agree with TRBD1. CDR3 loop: CASSFDRGYEQYF. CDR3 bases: TGTGCCAGCAGCTTTGACAGGGGCTACGAGCAGTACTTC. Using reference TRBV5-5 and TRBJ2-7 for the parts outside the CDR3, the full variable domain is DAGVTQSPTHLIKTRGQQVTLRCSPISGHKSVSWYQQVLGQGPQFIFQYYEKEERGRGNFPDRFSARQFPNYSSELNVNALLLGDSALYLCASSFDRGYEQYFGPGTRLTVT.